Each of the 7 T cell receptor beta chains below was sequenced from the same sample in a study of T cell responses to AZD1222 COVID-19 vaccine. TCRdb's copy holds only in-frame clones and misses some; the assay was immunoSEQ multiplex PCR. The sample holds some 150,000 clones; more than 70% are singletons and the top ten take around 1.5%. The sample here was peripheral blood, taken 28 days after the second AZD1222 dose. The receptor set was obtained from an adult who received the AZD1222 COVID-19 vaccine.

The chain recombines TRBV7-2 with TRBJ2-6; D call uncertain. The V end lost 1 base, the J end lost 4 bases, and 5 bases lay between the germline ends. Germline-derived CDR1 and CDR2 are SGHTA and FQGNSA. The CDR3 loop spans 14 amino acids. CDR3 DNA: TGTGCCAGCAGCTTAGGTCTGGGGGCCAACGTCCTGACTTTC. Residues: CASSLGLGANVLTF.

V is TRBV6-5 and J is TRBJ1-2; 8 positions match TRBD1. Losses at the gene ends were 0 bases for V and 8 bases for J; bases not matched to a gene: 5. This CDR3 is built from 14 residues. Per the germline V gene, CDR1 is MNHEY and CDR2 is SVGAGI. The CDR3 reads CASSYSTGASGYTF. Here the CDR3 DNA reads TGTGCCAGCAGTTACTCGACAGGGGCCTCAGGCTACACCTTC.

The gene calls are TRBV19 and TRBJ2-1, with D hard to call. V was clipped by 3 bases and J by 7 bases, with 13 bases between them. The length of the CDR3 is 14 residues. Germline values: CDR1 LNHDA, CDR2 SQIVND (reference sequence). The CDR3 protein is CASSMRAAWNEQFF. CDR3 in DNA: TGTGCCAGTAGTATGAGAGCTGCCTGGAATGAGCAGTTCTTC.

The V call is TRBV5-1, the J call TRBJ1-1; tentative D call: TRBD1 (5 bases). The germline V and J ends were trimmed by 1 base and 2 bases, with 12 bases remaining between them. Looked up from germline, CDR1 is SGHRS and CDR2 is YFSETQ. The CDR3 is made up of 15 amino acids. CDR3 coding DNA: TGCGCCAGCAGCTTGTTTGAGGGGCCCAACACTGAAGCTTTCTTT. This encodes CASSLFEGPNTEAFF.

The V call is TRBV11-3, the J call TRBJ2-3, with 10 nucleotides matching TRBD2. Trimming cost V 4 bases and J 2 bases; bases outside gene matches: 6. There are 16 residues in the CDR3. Germline V gene lookup returns CDR1 SGHNT and CDR2 YENEEA. The CDR3 DNA follows: TGTGCCAGCAGCTCCGGGACTAGCGAGTCCACAGATACGCAGTATTTT. Translation gives CASSSGTSESTDTQYF.

This sequence joins TRBV28 and TRBJ2-2; no firm D call. Germline CDR1 is MDHEN and CDR2 is SYDVKM. V dropped 3 bases and J dropped 8 bases, with 7 bases sitting between them. The CDR3 sequence is 12 residues long. CDR3 loop: CASSLVHGELFF. The CDR3 DNA is TGTGCCAGCAGTTTGGTGCATGGGGAGCTGTTTTTT.

This clone was picked up one time. The V call is TRBV19, the J call TRBJ1-2; perhaps TRBD1 as D (6 bases). Per the germline V gene, CDR1 is LNHDA and CDR2 is SQIVND (reference sequence). The V end was cut by 3 bases, the J end by 5 bases, with 13 bases between. The CDR3 extends over 14 amino acids. The chain's CDR3 is CASSMPGQRYGYTF. The CDR3 bases are TGTGCCAGTAGTATGCCGGGACAACGATATGGCTACACCTTC. Complete variable domain (other parts from reference TRBV19 and TRBJ1-2): DGGITQSPKYLFRKEGQNVTLSCEQNLNHDAMYWYRQDPGQGLRLIYYSQIVNDFQKGDIAEGYSVSREKKESFPLTVTSAQKNPTAFYLCASSMPGQRYGYTFGSGTRLTVV.